This note documents a single T cell receptor (beta chain) sequence. Its antigen remains unknown. The sample belongs to a study of cytomegalovirus exposure and HLA in healthy donors. Study as a whole: Unique TCR beta sequences numbering around 110 million came from 150 million to 200 million T cells in an earlier analysis. Falling in the Caucasian-associated ancestry cluster were roughly 80% of under 450 genotyped donors. Study-wide results and limits: It was reported that the classifier diagnosed cytomegalovirus status with high specificity and sensitivity in both the original and validation cohorts.

PCR amplification relied on 60 Vbeta primers (plus 13 Jbeta primers). Assay used: immunoSEQ multiplex PCR; TCRdb lists only in-frame clones, some missing. Here the sample spans about 160,000 clones, under 85% being singletons. Germline loops: CDR1 MNHNS, CDR2 SASEGT. The length of the CDR3 is 16 residues. This clonotype was sampled from a young woman in good health and CMV-seronegative. The genes are TRBV6-1 and TRBJ2-5, with 9 bases fitting TRBD1. With the DNA end fitting TRBJ2-7 better, the J assignment may be wrong. Sequenced sample: PBMCs. The CDR3 nucleotides are TGTGCCAGCAGTGAAGCGGAACAGGGGGCCTCCTACGAGCAGTACTTC. Translating it yields CASSEAEQGASYEQYF.